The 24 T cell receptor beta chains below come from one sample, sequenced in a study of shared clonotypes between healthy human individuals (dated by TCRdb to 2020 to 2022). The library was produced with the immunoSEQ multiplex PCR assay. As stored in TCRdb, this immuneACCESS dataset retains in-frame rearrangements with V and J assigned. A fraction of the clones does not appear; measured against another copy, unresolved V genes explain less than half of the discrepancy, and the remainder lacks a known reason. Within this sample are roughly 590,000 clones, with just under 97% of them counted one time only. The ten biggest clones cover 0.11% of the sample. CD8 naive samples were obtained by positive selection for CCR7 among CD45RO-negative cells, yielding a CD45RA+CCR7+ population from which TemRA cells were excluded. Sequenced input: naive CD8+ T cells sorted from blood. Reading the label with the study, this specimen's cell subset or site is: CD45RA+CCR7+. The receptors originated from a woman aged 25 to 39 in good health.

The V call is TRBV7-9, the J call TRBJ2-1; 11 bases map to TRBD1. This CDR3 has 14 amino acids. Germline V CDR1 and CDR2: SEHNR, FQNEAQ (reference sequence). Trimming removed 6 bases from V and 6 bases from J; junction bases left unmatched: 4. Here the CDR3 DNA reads TGTGCCAGCAGTTTCGGACAGGGGGCCAATGAGCAGTTCTTC. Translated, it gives CASSFGQGANEQFF.

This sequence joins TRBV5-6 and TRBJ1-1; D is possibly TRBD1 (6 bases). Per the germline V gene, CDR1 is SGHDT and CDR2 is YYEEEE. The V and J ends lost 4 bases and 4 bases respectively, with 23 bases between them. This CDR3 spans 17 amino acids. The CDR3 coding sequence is TGTGCCAGCAGCGTGAGAGAGTGGGGGCCGGACGGCACTGAAGCTTTCTTT. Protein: CASSVREWGPDGTEAFF.

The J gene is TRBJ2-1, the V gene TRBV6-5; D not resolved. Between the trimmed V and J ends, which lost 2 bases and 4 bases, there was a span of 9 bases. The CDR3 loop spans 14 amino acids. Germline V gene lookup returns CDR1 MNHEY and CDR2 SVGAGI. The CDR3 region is CASSYTSHYNEQFF. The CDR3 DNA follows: TGTGCCAGCAGTTACACGAGCCATTACAATGAGCAGTTCTTC.

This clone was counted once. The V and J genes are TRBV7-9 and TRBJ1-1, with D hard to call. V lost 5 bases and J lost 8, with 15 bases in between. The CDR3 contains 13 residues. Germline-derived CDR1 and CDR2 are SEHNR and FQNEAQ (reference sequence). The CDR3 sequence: CASSQPGWTEAFF. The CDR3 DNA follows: TGTGCCAGCAGCCAACCGGGTTGGACGGAAGCTTTCTTT.

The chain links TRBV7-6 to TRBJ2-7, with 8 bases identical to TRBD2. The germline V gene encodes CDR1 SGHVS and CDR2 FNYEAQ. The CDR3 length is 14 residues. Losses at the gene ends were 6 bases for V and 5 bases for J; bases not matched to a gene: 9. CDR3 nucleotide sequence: TGTGCCAGCAGACCCCCTGGACTAGCTGACGAGCAGTACTTC. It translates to CASRPPGLADEQYF. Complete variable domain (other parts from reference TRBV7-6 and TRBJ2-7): GAGVSQSPRYKVTKRGQDVALRCDPISGHVSLYWYRQALGQGPEFLTYFNYEAQQDKSGLPNDRFSAERPEGSISTLTIQRTEQRDSAMYRCASRPPGLADEQYFGPGTRLTVT.

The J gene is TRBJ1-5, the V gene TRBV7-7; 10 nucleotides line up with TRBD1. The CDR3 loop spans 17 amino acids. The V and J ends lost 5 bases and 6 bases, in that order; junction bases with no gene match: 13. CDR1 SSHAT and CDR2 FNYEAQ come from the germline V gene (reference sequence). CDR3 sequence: CASSPAPDRGKTQPQHF. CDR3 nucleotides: TGTGCCAGCAGCCCCGCCCCGGACAGGGGGAAAACTCAGCCCCAGCATTTT.

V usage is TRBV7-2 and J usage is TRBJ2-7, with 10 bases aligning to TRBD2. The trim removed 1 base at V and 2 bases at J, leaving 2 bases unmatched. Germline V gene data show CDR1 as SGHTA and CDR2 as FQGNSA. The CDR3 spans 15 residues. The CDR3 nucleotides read TGTGCCAGCAGCTTAGTTACTAGCGGGACCTACGAGCAGTACTTC. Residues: CASSLVTSGTYEQYF.

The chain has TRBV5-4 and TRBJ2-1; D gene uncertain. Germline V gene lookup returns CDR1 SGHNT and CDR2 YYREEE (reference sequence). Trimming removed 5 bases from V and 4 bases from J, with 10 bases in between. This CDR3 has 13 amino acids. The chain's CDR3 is CASSPVGYNEQFF. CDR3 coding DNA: TGTGCCAGCAGTCCGGTAGGATACAATGAGCAGTTCTTC. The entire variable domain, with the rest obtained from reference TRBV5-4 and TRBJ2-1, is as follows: ETGVTQSPTHLIKTRGQQVTLRCSSQSGHNTVSWYQQALGQGPQFIFQYYREEENGRGNFPPRFSGLQFPNYSSELNVNALELDDSALYLCASSPVGYNEQFFGPGTRLTVL.

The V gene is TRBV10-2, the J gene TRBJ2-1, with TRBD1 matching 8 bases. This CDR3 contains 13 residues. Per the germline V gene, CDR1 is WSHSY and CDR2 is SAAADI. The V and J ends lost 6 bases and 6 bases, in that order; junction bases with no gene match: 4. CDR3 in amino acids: CASSSGQVNEQFF. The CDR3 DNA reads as TGCGCCAGCAGCTCGGGACAGGTCAATGAGCAGTTCTTC.

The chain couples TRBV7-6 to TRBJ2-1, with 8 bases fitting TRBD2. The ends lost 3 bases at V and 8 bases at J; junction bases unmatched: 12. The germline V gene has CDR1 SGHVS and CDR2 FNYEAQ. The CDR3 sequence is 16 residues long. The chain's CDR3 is CASSFPAGVSLDEQFF. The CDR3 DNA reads TGTGCCAGCAGCTTCCCAGCGGGAGTGAGTTTGGATGAGCAGTTCTTC.

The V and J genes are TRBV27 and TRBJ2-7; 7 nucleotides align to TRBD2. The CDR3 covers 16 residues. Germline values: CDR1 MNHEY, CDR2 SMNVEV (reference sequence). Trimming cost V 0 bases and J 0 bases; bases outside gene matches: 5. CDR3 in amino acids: CASSLSGLAASYEQYF. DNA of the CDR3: TGTGCCAGCAGTTTATCGGGGCTAGCGGCCTCCTACGAGCAGTACTTC.

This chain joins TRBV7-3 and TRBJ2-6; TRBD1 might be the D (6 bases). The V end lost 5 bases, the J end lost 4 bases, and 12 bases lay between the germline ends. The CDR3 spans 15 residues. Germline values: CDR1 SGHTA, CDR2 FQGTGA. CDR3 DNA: TGTGCCAGCAGCCTAGGACAGTCCGGGGCCAACGTCCTGACTTTC. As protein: CASSLGQSGANVLTF.

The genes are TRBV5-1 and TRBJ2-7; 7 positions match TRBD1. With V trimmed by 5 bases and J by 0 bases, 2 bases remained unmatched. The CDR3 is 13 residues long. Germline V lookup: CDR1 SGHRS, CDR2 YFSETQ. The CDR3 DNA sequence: TGCGCCAGCAGAGGACAGGACTCCTACGAGCAGTACTTC. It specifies CASRGQDSYEQYF.

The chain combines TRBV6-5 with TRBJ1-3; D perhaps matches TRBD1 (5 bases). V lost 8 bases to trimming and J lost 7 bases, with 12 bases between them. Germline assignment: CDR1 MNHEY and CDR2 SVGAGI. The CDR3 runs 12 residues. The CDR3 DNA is TGTGCCAGCTTTGGGGGTGGGAACACCATATATTTT. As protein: CASFGGGNTIYF.

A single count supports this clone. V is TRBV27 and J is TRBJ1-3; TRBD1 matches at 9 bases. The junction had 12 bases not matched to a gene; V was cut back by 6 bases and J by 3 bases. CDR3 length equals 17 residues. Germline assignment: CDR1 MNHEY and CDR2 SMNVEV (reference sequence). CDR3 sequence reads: CASSPGTGSAFGNTIYF. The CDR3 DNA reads TGTGCCAGCAGCCCGGGGACAGGGAGTGCCTTTGGAAACACCATATATTTT.

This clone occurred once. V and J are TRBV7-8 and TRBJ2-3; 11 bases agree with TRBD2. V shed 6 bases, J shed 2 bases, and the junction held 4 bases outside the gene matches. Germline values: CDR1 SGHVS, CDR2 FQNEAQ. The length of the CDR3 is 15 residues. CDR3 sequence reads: CASRAGLAATDTQYF. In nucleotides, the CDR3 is TGTGCCAGCAGGGCGGGACTAGCGGCCACAGATACGCAGTATTTT.

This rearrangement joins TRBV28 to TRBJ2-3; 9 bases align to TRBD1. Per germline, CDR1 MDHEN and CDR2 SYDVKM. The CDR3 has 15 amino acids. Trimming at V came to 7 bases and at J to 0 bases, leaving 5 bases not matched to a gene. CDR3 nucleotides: TGTGCCAGCACCTTGGGGACAGGGAGCACAGATACGCAGTATTTT. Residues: CASTLGTGSTDTQYF.

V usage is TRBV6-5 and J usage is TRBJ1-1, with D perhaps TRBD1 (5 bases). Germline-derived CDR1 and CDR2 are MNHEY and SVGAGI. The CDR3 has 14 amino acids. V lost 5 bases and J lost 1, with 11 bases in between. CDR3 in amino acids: CASSDDSRNTEAFF. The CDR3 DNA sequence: TGTGCCAGCAGTGATGACAGCCGGAACACTGAAGCTTTCTTT.

CDR3 protein: CASSETWTNKIDEQFF. The CDR3 region has the DNA TGTGCCAGCAGCGAAACTTGGACGAACAAGATAGATGAGCAGTTCTTC. The chain recombines TRBV4-2 with TRBJ2-1; D is ambiguous. The V gene lost 5 bases and the J gene lost 8 bases, with 22 bases spanning the gap. Germline V gives CDR1 LGHNA, CDR2 YNFKEQ. The CDR3 totals 16 residues.

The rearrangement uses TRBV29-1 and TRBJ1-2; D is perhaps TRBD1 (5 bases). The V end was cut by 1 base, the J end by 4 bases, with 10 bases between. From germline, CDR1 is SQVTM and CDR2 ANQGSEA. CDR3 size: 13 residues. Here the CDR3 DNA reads TGCAGCGTTGAAGGGTCAGGGACCTATGGCTACACCTTC. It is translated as CSVEGSGTYGYTF. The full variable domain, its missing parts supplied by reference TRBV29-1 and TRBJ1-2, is SAVISQKPSRDICQRGTSLTIQCQVDSQVTMMFWYRQQPGQSLTLIATANQGSEATYESGFVIDKFPISRPNLTFSTLTVSNMSPEDSSIYLCSVEGSGTYGYTFGSGTRLTVV.

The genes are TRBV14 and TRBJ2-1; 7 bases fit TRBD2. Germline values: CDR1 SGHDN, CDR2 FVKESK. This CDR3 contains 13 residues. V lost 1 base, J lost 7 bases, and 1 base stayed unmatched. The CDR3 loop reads CASSQGGGNEQFF. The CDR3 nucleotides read TGTGCCAGCAGCCAAGGGGGGGGAAATGAGCAGTTCTTC.

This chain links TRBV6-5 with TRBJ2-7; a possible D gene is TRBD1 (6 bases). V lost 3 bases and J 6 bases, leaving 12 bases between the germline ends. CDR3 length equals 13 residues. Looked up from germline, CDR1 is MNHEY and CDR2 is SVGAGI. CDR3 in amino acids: CASSYIAGVEQYF. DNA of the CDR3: TGTGCCAGCAGTTATATTGCAGGGGTCGAGCAGTACTTC.

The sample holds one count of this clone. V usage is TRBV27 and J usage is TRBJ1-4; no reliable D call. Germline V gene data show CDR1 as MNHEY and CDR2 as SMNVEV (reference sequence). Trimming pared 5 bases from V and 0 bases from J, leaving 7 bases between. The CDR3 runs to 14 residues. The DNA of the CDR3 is TGTGCCAGCAGTCCTCTAACAACTAATGAAAAACTGTTTTTT. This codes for CASSPLTTNEKLFF.

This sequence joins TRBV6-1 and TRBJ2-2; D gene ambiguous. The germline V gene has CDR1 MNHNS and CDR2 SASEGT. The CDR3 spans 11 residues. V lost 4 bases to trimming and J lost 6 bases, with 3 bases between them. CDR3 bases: TGTGCCAGCAGTGCCGCCGGGGAGCTGTTTTTT. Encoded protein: CASSAAGELFF.